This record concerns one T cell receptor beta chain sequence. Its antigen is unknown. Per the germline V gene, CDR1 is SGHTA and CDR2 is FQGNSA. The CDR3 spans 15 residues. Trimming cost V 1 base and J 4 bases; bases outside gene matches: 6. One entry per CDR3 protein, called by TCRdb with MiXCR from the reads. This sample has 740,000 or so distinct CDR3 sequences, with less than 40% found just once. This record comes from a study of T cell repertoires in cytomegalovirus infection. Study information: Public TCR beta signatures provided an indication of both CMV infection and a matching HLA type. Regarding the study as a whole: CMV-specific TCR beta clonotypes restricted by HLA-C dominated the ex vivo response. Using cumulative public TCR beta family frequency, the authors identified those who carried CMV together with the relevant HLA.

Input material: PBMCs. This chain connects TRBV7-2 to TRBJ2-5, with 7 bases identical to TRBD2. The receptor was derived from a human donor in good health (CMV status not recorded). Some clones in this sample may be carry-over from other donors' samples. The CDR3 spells CASSLVGREGETQYF. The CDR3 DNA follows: TGTGCCAGCAGCTTAGTGGGGAGGGAGGGAGAGACCCAGTACTTC. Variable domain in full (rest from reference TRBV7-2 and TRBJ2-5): GAGVSQSPSNKVTEKGKDVELRCDPISGHTALYWYRQSLGQGLEFLIYFQGNSAPDKSGLPSDRFSAERTGGSVSTLTIQRTQQEDSAVYLCASSLVGREGETQYFGPGTRLLVL.